Reported below is one T cell receptor beta chain. These data are taken from a study of T cell responses to AZD1222 COVID-19 vaccine. The germline gives CDR1 SEHNR, CDR2 FQNEAQ (reference sequence). CDR3 length: 15 amino acids. The V end lost 4 bases, the J end lost 2 bases, and 12 bases lay between the germline ends. This table comes from immunoSEQ multiplex PCR, and its TCRdb copy is limited to in-frame clones, with some not included. Among 65,000 to 80,000 clones, roughly nine tenths were seen once, and the ten largest hold more than 4%. The TCR originated in an adult in good health. The chain recombines TRBV7-9 with TRBJ1-3, with D tentatively TRBD1 (5 bases). The sample was peripheral blood, taken on day 0 of AZD1222 vaccination. CDR3 nucleotide sequence: TGTGCCAGCAGCTCTGGGACTACACCTGGAAACACCATATATTTT. Translation: CASSSGTTPGNTIYF.